Listed below are T cell receptor beta chains from one sample, sequenced in a study of shared clonotypes between healthy human individuals. Data came from immunoSEQ multiplex PCR; TCRdb stores just in-frame clones and leaves some out. This sample has roughly 2.6 million clones, with roughly nine tenths found just once. The sequencing sample was made of naive CD4+ T cells sorted from blood. These receptors were collected from a man younger than 30 in good health. CDR3s include the opening cysteine and the closing phenylalanine or tryptophan. A D gene is named only where the DNA matches it firmly. A row's size may be missing; if present it is once, few, many or a size class.

J gene	V gene	clone size	D gene	CDR3 protein	CDR3 DNA
TRBJ1-1	TRBV7-9	-	TRBD1	CASSTMTGTFEAFF	TGTGCCAGCAGCACGATGACAGGGACCTTTGAAGCTTTCTTT
TRBJ1-5	TRBV19	-	-	CASSYGDSNQPQHF	TGTGCCAGTAGTTACGGGGATAGCAATCAGCCCCAGCATTTT
TRBJ2-2	TRBV2	-	-	CASGRTALNTGELFF	TGTGCCAGCGGACGGACAGCCCTGAACACCGGGGAGCTGTTTTTT
TRBJ1-1	TRBV5-1	once	TRBD1	CASGDRGGTEAFF	TGCGCCAGCGGGGACAGGGGAGGAACTGAAGCTTTCTTT
TRBJ1-1	TRBV6-5	few	-	CASSYSAGGLSAFF	TGTGCCAGCAGTTACTCAGCGGGAGGACTGTCAGCTTTCTTT
TRBJ2-2	TRBV27	-	-	CASSLSGRWTGELFF	TGTGCCAGCAGTTTAAGTGGGAGATGGACCGGGGAGCTGTTTTTT
TRBJ1-2	TRBV19	few	-	CASSKTGLGYTF	TGTGCCAGTAGTAAAACAGGGCTCGGCTACACCTTC
TRBJ2-5	TRBV7-2	-	-	CASSFGPPPETQYF	TGTGCCAGCAGCTTCGGTCCACCTCCAGAGACCCAGTACTTC
TRBJ2-1	TRBV7-3	-	TRBD2	CASSLTGLGYNEQFF	TGTGCCAGCAGCTTAACGGGACTAGGCTACAATGAGCAGTTCTTC
TRBJ1-6	TRBV2	-	TRBD1	CASIRTGPSSYNSPLHF	TGTGCCAGCATCCGGACAGGCCCGAGCTCCTATAATTCACCCCTCCACTTT
TRBJ2-1	TRBV19	once	TRBD1	CASLTPGQGYNEQFF	TGTGCCAGTTTGACCCCGGGACAGGGCTACAATGAGCAGTTCTTC
TRBJ1-4	TRBV30	-	TRBD1	CAWSVHRTGAEKLFF	TGTGCCTGGAGTGTACACAGGACAGGGGCTGAAAAACTGTTTTTT
TRBJ2-1	TRBV5-1	-	TRBD2	CASSSLAGGNEQFF	TGCGCCAGCAGCTCCTTAGCGGGAGGAAATGAGCAGTTCTTC
TRBJ1-1	TRBV19	-	-	CASSIGGRLNTEAFF	TGTGCCAGTAGTATAGGGGGGAGGCTGAACACTGAAGCTTTCTTT
TRBJ2-1	TRBV18	-	TRBD1	CASSSWTGSDEQFF	TGTGCCAGCTCATCCTGGACAGGGTCGGATGAGCAGTTCTTC
TRBJ1-5	TRBV30	-	TRBD1	CAWSLGTGASNQPQHF	TGTGCCTGGAGTCTAGGGACAGGGGCTAGCAATCAGCCCCAGCATTTT
TRBJ2-5	TRBV7-9	once	-	CASSFLGLQETQYF	TGTGCCAGCAGCTTCCTCGGCCTTCAAGAGACCCAGTACTTC
TRBJ2-7	TRBV5-1	once	-	CASSFGSASSYEQYF	TGCGCCAGCAGCTTCGGTAGCGCGAGCTCCTACGAGCAGTACTTC
TRBJ2-3	TRBV12-5	-	TRBD1	CASGLVLGQVLTDTQYF	TGTGCTAGTGGTTTGGTTCTGGGACAGGTCCTCACAGATACGCAGTATTTT
TRBJ1-2	TRBV25-1	-	-	CASSESGAGIYGYTF	TGTGCCAGCAGTGAATCCGGTGCAGGGATCTATGGCTACACCTTC
TRBJ1-1	TRBV7-6	-	-	CASSLDSNTEAFF	TGTGCCAGCAGCCTAGACAGTAACACTGAAGCTTTCTTT
TRBJ2-7	TRBV27	-	TRBD2	CASSHRTSGARLNSYEQYF	TGTGCCAGCAGTCACCGGACTAGCGGGGCGAGGTTGAACTCCTACGAGCAGTACTTC
TRBJ2-2	TRBV29-1	-	-	CSVVPTRSGELFF	TGCAGCGTTGTTCCCACTAGATCTGGGGAGCTGTTTTTT
TRBJ1-4	TRBV6-5	-	-	CASSYSWGIGEKLFF	TGTGCCAGCAGTTACTCGTGGGGGATTGGTGAAAAACTGTTTTTT
TRBJ1-2	TRBV19	-	-	CASSIGLRGYTF	TGTGCCAGTAGTATAGGGCTGCGGGGCTACACCTTC
TRBJ1-6	TRBV6-5	few	TRBD1	CASSADRVYNSPLHF	TGTGCCAGCAGTGCTGACAGGGTTTATAATTCACCCCTCCACTTT
TRBJ2-7	TRBV7-9	-	TRBD1	CASSLGLRQGQDEQYF	TGTGCCAGCAGCCTGGGTTTAAGACAGGGACAGGACGAGCAGTACTTC
TRBJ2-3	TRBV7-9	-	-	CASSPSGDRSTDTQYF	TGTGCCAGCAGCCCCTCGGGGGACAGAAGCACAGATACGCAGTATTTT
TRBJ1-2	TRBV29-1	-	TRBD1	CSVEGWSRGDGYTF	TGCAGCGTTGAAGGGTGGAGCAGGGGGGATGGCTACACCTTC
TRBJ1-5	TRBV5-8	-	TRBD1	CASSRGTGGYQPQHF	TGTGCCAGCAGCCGTGGGACAGGGGGTTATCAGCCCCAGCATTTT
TRBJ2-1	TRBV6-5	once	TRBD2	CASSWTSGNYNEQFF	TGTGCCAGCAGTTGGACTAGCGGTAACTACAATGAGCAGTTCTTC
TRBJ2-3	TRBV29-1	once	-	CSVEGVSHTDTQYF	TGCAGCGTTGAGGGGGTCTCTCACACAGATACGCAGTATTTT
TRBJ2-7	TRBV6-5	-	TRBD2	CASSEGLLYEQYF	TGTGCCAGCAGTGAGGGACTACTTTACGAGCAGTACTTC
TRBJ2-3	TRBV6-6	-	-	CASSLAGGRIGDTQYF	TGTGCCAGCAGCCTGGCTGGGGGGCGCATCGGGGATACGCAGTATTTT
TRBJ2-7	TRBV10-3	-	-	CAISGPYEQYF	TGTGCCATCAGTGGGCCCTACGAGCAGTACTTC
TRBJ2-3	TRBV2	-	-	CASSSRGPDTQYF	TGTGCCAGCAGTTCCAGGGGACCAGATACGCAGTATTTT
TRBJ1-1	TRBV10-3	few	-	CAIRSGPNTEAFF	TGTGCCATCAGATCCGGACCGAACACTGAAGCTTTCTTT
TRBJ1-2	TRBV19	-	-	CATRAQAGGYTF	TGTGCCACCCGTGCCCAGGCGGGGGGCTACACCTTC
TRBJ1-1	TRBV5-5	-	TRBD1	CASSWSGGGVKDTEAFF	TGTGCCAGCAGCTGGTCGGGAGGGGGCGTTAAGGACACTGAAGCTTTCTTT
TRBJ2-1	TRBV5-1	-	-	CASSPDGSYNEQFF	TGCGCCAGCAGCCCGGACGGTTCCTACAATGAGCAGTTCTTC
TRBJ2-5	TRBV2	-	TRBD1	CASINDRVQETQYF	TGTGCCAGCATTAATGACAGGGTCCAAGAGACCCAGTACTTC
TRBJ2-2	TRBV5-1	-	-	CASSLRSERGELFF	TGCGCCAGCAGCTTGCGGTCGGAACGCGGGGAGCTGTTTTTT
TRBJ2-5	TRBV11-1	once	-	CASSLRSAGWRETQYF	TGTGCCAGCAGCTTACGTTCTGCGGGGTGGAGGGAGACCCAGTACTTC
TRBJ2-3	TRBV9	-	-	CASSARVSPGGGSDTQYF	TGTGCCAGCAGCGCAAGAGTCAGTCCGGGCGGGGGCTCAGATACGCAGTATTTT
TRBJ1-6	TRBV5-6	-	TRBD1	CASYRGGNSPLHF	TGTGCCAGCTACAGGGGAGGTAATTCACCCCTCCACTTT
TRBJ1-2	TRBV5-6	once	-	CASSAASYGYTF	TGTGCCAGCAGCGCAGCGTCCTATGGCTACACCTTC
TRBJ2-1	TRBV14	-	TRBD2	CASSQDGRGTYNEQFF	TGTGCCAGCAGCCAAGATGGGAGGGGAACATACAATGAGCAGTTCTTC
TRBJ2-3	TRBV5-4	-	TRBD2	CASSNPGLAATDTQYF	TGTGCCAGCAGCAATCCGGGACTAGCGGCTACAGATACGCAGTATTTT
TRBJ2-7	TRBV28	-	TRBD2	CASSLASAGGAYEQYF	TGTGCCAGCAGTCTCGCTTCCGCGGGGGGCGCCTACGAGCAGTACTTC
TRBJ1-2	TRBV11-2	-	-	CASSLGVYGYTF	TGTGCCAGCAGCTTAGGCGTCTATGGCTACACCTTC
TRBJ1-2	TRBV7-9	-	-	CASTWDGIYGYTF	TGTGCCAGCACCTGGGACGGTATCTATGGCTACACCTTC
TRBJ1-1	TRBV4-1	few	-	CASSHGAWTEAFF	TGCGCCAGCAGCCATGGGGCGTGGACTGAAGCTTTCTTT
TRBJ2-3	TRBV28	once	-	CASSLGTADTQYF	TGTGCCAGCAGCCTCGGGACGGCAGATACGCAGTATTTT
TRBJ2-2	TRBV4-2	-	-	CASSQASLPSGTGELFF	TGTGCCAGCAGCCAAGCCTCTTTGCCCTCGGGGACCGGGGAGCTGTTTTTT
TRBJ2-1	TRBV7-9	-	TRBD1	CASSDGTGSYNEQFF	TGTGCCAGCAGCGACGGGACAGGGTCCTACAATGAGCAGTTCTTC